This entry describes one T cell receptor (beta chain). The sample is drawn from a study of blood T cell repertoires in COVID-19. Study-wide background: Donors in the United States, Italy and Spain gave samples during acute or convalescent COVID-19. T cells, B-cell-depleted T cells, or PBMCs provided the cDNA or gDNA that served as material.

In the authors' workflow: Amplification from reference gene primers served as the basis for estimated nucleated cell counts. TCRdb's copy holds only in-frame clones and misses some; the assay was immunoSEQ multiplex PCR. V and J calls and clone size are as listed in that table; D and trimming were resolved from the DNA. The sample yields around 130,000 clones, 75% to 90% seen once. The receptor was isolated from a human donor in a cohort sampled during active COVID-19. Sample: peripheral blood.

The CDR3 DNA follows: TGTGCCAGCAGTGGGACAGGGGGCAGGGATGAAGCTTTCTTT. Translated, it gives CASSGTGGRDEAFF. The chain is built from TRBV2 and TRBJ1-1; 11 nucleotides line up with TRBD1. V shed 4 bases, J shed 7 bases, and the junction held 5 bases outside the gene matches. This CDR3 contains 14 residues. The germline V gene encodes CDR1 SNHLY and CDR2 FYNNEI.